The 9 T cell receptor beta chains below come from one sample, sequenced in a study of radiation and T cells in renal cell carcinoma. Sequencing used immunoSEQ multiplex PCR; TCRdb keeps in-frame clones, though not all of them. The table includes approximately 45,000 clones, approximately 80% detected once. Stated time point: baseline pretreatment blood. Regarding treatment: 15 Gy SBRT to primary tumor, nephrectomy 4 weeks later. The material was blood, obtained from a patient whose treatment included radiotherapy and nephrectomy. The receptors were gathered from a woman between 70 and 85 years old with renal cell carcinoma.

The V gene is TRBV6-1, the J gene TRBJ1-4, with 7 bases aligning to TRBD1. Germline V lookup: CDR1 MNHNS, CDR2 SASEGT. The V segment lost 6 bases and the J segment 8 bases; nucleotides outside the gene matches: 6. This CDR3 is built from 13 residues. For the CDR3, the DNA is TGTGCCAGCAGGAGCACAGGGGAAGAAAAACTGTTTTTT. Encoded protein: CASRSTGEEKLFF.

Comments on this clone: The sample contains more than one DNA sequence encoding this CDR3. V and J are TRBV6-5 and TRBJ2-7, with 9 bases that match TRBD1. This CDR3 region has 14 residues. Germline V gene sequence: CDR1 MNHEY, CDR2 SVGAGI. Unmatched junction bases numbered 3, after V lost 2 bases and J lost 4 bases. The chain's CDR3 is CASSYGGQGYEQYF. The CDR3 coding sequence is TGTGCCAGCAGTTACGGAGGACAGGGGTACGAGCAGTACTTC.

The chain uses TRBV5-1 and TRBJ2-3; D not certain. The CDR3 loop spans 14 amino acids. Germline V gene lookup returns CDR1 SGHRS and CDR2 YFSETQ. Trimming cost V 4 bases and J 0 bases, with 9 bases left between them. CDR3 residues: CASSTHTSTDTQYF. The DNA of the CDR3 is TGCGCCAGCAGCACCCATACTAGCACAGATACGCAGTATTTT.

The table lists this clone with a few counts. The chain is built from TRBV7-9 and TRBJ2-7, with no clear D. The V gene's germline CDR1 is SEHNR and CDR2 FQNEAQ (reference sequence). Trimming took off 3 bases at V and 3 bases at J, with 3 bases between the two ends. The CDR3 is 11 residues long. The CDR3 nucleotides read TGTGCCAGCAGCTTTAACTACGAGCAGTACTTC. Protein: CASSFNYEQYF.

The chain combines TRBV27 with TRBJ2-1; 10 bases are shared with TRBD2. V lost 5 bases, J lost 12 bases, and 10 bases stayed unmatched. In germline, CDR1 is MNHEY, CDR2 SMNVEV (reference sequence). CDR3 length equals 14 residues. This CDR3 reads CASSVAGGLQGQFF. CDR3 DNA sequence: TGTGCCAGCAGTGTAGCGGGGGGTCTTCAAGGGCAGTTCTTC.

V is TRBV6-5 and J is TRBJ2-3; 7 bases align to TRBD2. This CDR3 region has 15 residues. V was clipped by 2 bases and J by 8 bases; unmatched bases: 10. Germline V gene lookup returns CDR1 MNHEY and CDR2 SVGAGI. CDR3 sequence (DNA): TGTGCCAGCAGTTACGACCGGCCAGGGAGGGCTACGCAGTATTTT. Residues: CASSYDRPGRATQYF.

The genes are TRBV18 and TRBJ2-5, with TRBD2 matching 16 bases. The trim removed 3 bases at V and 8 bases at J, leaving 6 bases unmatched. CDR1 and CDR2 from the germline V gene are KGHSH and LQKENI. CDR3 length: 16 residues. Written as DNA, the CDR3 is TGTGCCAGCTCACCCGGGACTAGCGGGGGGGCCGAAACCCAGTACTTC. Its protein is CASSPGTSGGAETQYF.

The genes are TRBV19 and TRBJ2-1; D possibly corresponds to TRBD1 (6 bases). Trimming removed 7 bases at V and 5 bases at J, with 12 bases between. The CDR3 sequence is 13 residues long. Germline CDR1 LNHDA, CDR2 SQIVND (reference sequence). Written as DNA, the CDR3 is TGTGCCAGTATCGGACAGTTTAACAATGAGCAGTTCTTC. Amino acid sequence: CASIGQFNNEQFF.

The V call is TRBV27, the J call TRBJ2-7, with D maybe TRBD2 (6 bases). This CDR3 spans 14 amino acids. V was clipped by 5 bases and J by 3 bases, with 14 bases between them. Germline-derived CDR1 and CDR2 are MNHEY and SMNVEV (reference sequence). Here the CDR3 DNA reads TGTGCCAGCAGTATTGGGGGGAGCGGCTACGAGCAGTACTTC. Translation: CASSIGGSGYEQYF.